These 20 T cell receptor beta chains came from one sample sequenced in a study of neoadjuvant anti-PD-1 for oral cavity cancer. Generated by immunoSEQ multiplex PCR, the TCRdb table keeps only in-frame clones and is missing some. The table lists about 42,000 clones, roughly 77% of them singletons. The time point is: after neoadjuvant nivolumab, at surgical resection. The material was PBMCs, obtained after nivolumab (anti-PD-1) treatment. All receptors derive from a person between 35 and 79 years old with oral cavity squamous cell carcinoma.

The chain uses TRBV5-1 and TRBJ2-1, with D tentatively TRBD2 (6 bases). V shed 3 bases and J shed 0 bases, with 13 bases lying between them. The CDR3 spans 16 residues. CDR1 SGHRS and CDR2 YFSETQ come from the germline V gene. DNA for the CDR3: TGCGCCAGCAGCTATGGGACTGGAAACTCCTACAATGAGCAGTTCTTC. As protein: CASSYGTGNSYNEQFF. The variable domain in full, completed from reference TRBV5-1 and TRBJ2-1, reads KAGVTQTPRYLIKTRGQQVTLSCSPISGHRSVSWYQQTPGQGLQFLFEYFSETQRNKGNFPGRFSGRQFSNSRSEMNVSTLELGDSALYLCASSYGTGNSYNEQFFGPGTRLTVL.

DNA of the CDR3: TGTGCCAGCAGATTCAGGGCAGGGCCCCAGCCCCAGCATTTT. Its protein product is CASRFRAGPQPQHF. V gene TRBV2 combines with J gene TRBJ1-5; D may be TRBD1 (5 bases). The V end was cut by 6 bases, the J end by 7 bases, with 16 bases between. Looked up from germline, CDR1 is SNHLY and CDR2 is FYNNEI. This CDR3 spans 14 amino acids.

J is TRBJ1-2 and V is TRBV28; TRBD1 might be the D (6 bases). V lost 6 bases to trimming and J lost 6 bases, with 26 bases between them. CDR1 and CDR2 (germline): MDHEN, SYDVKM. The CDR3 totals 17 residues. DNA of the CDR3: TGTGCCAGCAGCCCGGGACGGGGGCGAGTATTAGTCGATGGCTACACCTTC. Its translation: CASSPGRGRVLVDGYTF.

This clone was seen only a few times. This chain links TRBV11-2 with TRBJ2-2, with 7 nucleotides matching TRBD1. The CDR3 has 15 residues. Germline lookup yields CDR1 SGHAT and CDR2 FQNNGV. Trimming took 1 base from V and 6 from J; bases not matched to a gene: 5. The CDR3 sequence is CASSLGFRGSGELFF. The CDR3 nucleotides read TGTGCCAGCAGCTTAGGTTTCAGGGGGTCCGGGGAGCTGTTTTTT.

This clone turned up a few times. The chain employs TRBV10-1 and TRBJ2-3; D might be TRBD1 (6 bases). Trimming took off 6 bases at V and 4 bases at J, with 11 bases between the two ends. CDR1 WNHNN and CDR2 SYGVQD come from the germline V gene (reference sequence). This CDR3 contains 13 residues. CDR3 DNA sequence: TGCGCCAGCAGCCGGCAGGGGTCAGATACGCAGTATTTT. Translating it yields CASSRQGSDTQYF.

The chain joins TRBV4-1 to TRBJ1-1, with unresolved D. CDR1 is MGHRA, CDR2 YSYEKL, per germline. Trimming took 1 base from V and 0 from J, leaving 6 bases between them. The CDR3 has 14 amino acids. CDR3 amino acids: CASSQGSVNTEAFF. The CDR3 DNA follows: TGCGCCAGCAGCCAAGGATCAGTGAACACTGAAGCTTTCTTT.

The chain has TRBV11-2 and TRBJ2-7; a possible D gene is TRBD1 (6 bases). V dropped 1 base and J dropped 4 bases, with 11 bases sitting between them. CDR1 is SGHAT and CDR2 is FQNNGV in the germline V gene. The CDR3 runs 14 residues. CDR3 nucleotides: TGTGCCAGCAGCTTAGCTGCAGGGGCTTACGAGCAGTACTTC. It codes for CASSLAAGAYEQYF.

The gene calls are TRBV11-2 and TRBJ1-2; D possibly corresponds to TRBD1 (5 bases). Germline V CDR1 and CDR2: SGHAT, FQNNGV. This CDR3 is built from 12 residues. Deletions cut 1 base from V and 7 bases from J, with 7 bases between. The CDR3 sequence: CASSLGGVGYTF. DNA of the CDR3: TGTGCCAGCAGCTTAGGGGGCGTTGGCTACACCTTC.

This clone appeared once. The CDR3 reads CASSTKQGTNEKLFF. Here the CDR3 DNA reads TGTGCCAGCAGCACGAAACAGGGAACTAATGAAAAACTGTTTTTT. The rearrangement uses TRBV5-4 and TRBJ1-4, with D perhaps matching TRBD1 (6 bases). The CDR3 runs 15 residues. V lost 4 bases, J lost 1 base, and 11 bases lay in between. The germline V gene has CDR1 SGHNT and CDR2 YYREEE (reference sequence).

The V gene is TRBV6-5, the J gene TRBJ2-3, with D tentatively TRBD1 or TRBD2 (6 bases each). Trimming took off 10 bases at V and 4 bases at J, with 15 bases between the two ends. This CDR3 has 13 residues. CDR1 is MNHEY, CDR2 SVGAGI, per germline. The CDR3 nucleotides read TGTGCCAAACGGGGGCACGTGGCAGATACGCAGTATTTT. As protein: CAKRGHVADTQYF.

The chain uses TRBV10-1 and TRBJ1-3; tentative D call: TRBD1 (5 bases). The V gene lost 6 bases and the J gene lost 6 bases, with 18 bases spanning the gap. The CDR3 is made up of 15 amino acids. Germline lookup yields CDR1 WNHNN and CDR2 SYGVQD (reference sequence). The CDR3 DNA reads TGCGCCAGCAGGCCGGACAAGGCCGGCGAAAACACCATATATTTT. It is translated as CASRPDKAGENTIYF.

The CDR3 sequence: CASKTFPGTAQLSSYEQYF. CDR3 nucleotides: TGTGCCAGCAAAACATTTCCCGGGACAGCTCAACTCTCCTCCTACGAGCAGTACTTC. The rearrangement uses TRBV28 and TRBJ2-7, with 7 nucleotides matching TRBD1. CDR3 size: 19 residues. The J segment lost 0 bases and the V segment lost 7 bases, leaving 21 bases of the junction unmatched. Per germline, CDR1 MDHEN and CDR2 SYDVKM.

This rearrangement joins TRBV5-8 to TRBJ1-2; D remains unclear. The ends were cut back, 4 bases at V and 8 bases at J, with 9 bases in the middle. CDR3 length: 11 residues. CDR1 is SGHTS, CDR2 YDEGEE, per germline. The chain's CDR3 is CASSLPRGYTF. The DNA for the CDR3 is TGTGCCAGCAGCCTACCTAGAGGCTACACCTTC.

This sequence joins TRBV27 and TRBJ1-2; maybe TRBD1 (6 bases). Deletions cut 8 bases from V and 5 bases from J, with 15 bases between. CDR1 is MNHEY, CDR2 SMNVEV, per germline (reference sequence). This CDR3 comprises 13 residues. Written as DNA, the CDR3 is TGTGCCAGCCGGGACACGGATAGATATGGCTACACCTTC. Encoded protein: CASRDTDRYGYTF.

The CDR3 spells CASSVVAGGPRGTQYF. In DNA form, the CDR3 reads TGTGCCAGCAGCGTAGTGGCGGGAGGGCCCAGAGGTACGCAGTATTTT. This chain connects TRBV9 to TRBJ2-3, with TRBD2 matching 9 bases. The CDR3 has 16 residues. After removal of 0 bases from V and 8 bases from J, the junction contained 10 bases not matched to a gene. Per germline, CDR1 SGDLS and CDR2 YYNGEE.

This clone was recorded a few times. The chain uses TRBV15 and TRBJ1-3; D ambiguous. V lost 1 base, J lost 4 bases, and 8 bases lay in between. This CDR3 has 14 amino acids. Looked up from germline, CDR1 is LNHNV and CDR2 is YYDKDF (reference sequence). The CDR3 sequence: CATSRGYSGNTIYF. The CDR3 DNA is TGTGCCACCAGCAGAGGTTACTCGGGAAACACCATATATTTT.

This clone was recorded a few times. The chain couples TRBV4-1 to TRBJ2-5, with 9 bases lining up with TRBD1. Germline-derived CDR1 and CDR2 are MGHRA and YSYEKL. Trimming took 2 bases from V and 6 from J; bases not matched to a gene: 13. This CDR3 has 17 residues. In DNA form, the CDR3 reads TGCGCCAGCAGCCAACCTGACAGGGGGGATCTTAGGAAGACCCAGTACTTC. Translated: CASSQPDRGDLRKTQYF.

The chain combines TRBV21-1 with TRBJ2-5; the table's D call TRBD1 went unverified against the DNA. TRBV21-1 is assigned pseudogene status. The CDR3 contains 19 residues. The CDR3 here is CASSTLPGVRGLDRETQYF. Here the CDR3 DNA reads TGTGCCAGCAGCACACTACCGGGTGTGAGAGGATTGGACAGAGAGACCCAGTACTTC.

The rearrangement uses TRBV2 and TRBJ2-1, with TRBD2 identical over 10 bases. Germline values: CDR1 SNHLY, CDR2 FYNNEI. The CDR3 runs 17 residues. V lost 7 bases, J lost 8 bases, and 17 bases stayed unmatched. DNA of the CDR3: TGTGCCAGCAACCTACTCAAGCGAAGCGGGGGGGCGCATGAGCAGTTCTTC. It encodes CASNLLKRSGGAHEQFF.

This chain links TRBV6-6 with TRBJ1-1; 8 nucleotides align to TRBD1. The CDR3 totals 15 residues. Losses at the gene ends were 1 base for V and 1 base for J; bases not matched to a gene: 2. CDR1 MNHNY and CDR2 SVGAGI come from the germline V gene (reference sequence). CDR3 region: CASSYLQGGNTEAFF. The CDR3, as DNA: TGTGCCAGCAGTTACTTACAGGGGGGGAACACTGAAGCTTTCTTT.